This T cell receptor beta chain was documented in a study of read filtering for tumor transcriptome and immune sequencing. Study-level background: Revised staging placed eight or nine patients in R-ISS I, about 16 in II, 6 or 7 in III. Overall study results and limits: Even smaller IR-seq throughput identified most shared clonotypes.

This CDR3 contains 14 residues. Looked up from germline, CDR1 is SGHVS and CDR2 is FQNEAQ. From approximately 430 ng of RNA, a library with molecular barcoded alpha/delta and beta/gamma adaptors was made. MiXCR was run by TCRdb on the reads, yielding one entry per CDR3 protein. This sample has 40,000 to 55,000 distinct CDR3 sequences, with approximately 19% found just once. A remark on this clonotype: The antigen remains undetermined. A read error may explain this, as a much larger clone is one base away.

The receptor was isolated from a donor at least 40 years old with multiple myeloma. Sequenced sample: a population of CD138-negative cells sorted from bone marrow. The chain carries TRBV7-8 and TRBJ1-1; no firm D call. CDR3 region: CASSYAGENTGAFF. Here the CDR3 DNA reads TGTGCCAGCAGTTATGCCGGGGAGAACACTGGAGCTTTCTTT.